A selection of T cell receptor beta chains follows, all from one sample in a study of blood T cells in healthy people across ages. TCRdb re-called the 5' RACE reads through MiXCR, storing one row per CDR3 protein. The sample lists some 1.1 million distinct CDR3 sequences, 30% to 40% seen once, with around 13% in the top ten. Sequencing was performed on blood. The receptors were sampled from a man aged 18 to 30 in good health. Each CDR3 is given with its conserved first and last residue. The D gene is left open where the match is weak. Some rows have no size entry. The others give once, few or many, or a class for an expanded clone.

j_call: TRBJ1-1
clone_size: few
d_call: .
cdr3_length: 14
v_call: TRBV6-5
cdr3_nt: TGTGCCAGCAGTTACTGGGGTGGTTCCACTGAAGCTTTCTTT
cdr3_aa: CASSYWGGSTEAFF

j_call: TRBJ2-3
clone_size: .
d_call: .
cdr3_length: 16
v_call: TRBV3-1
cdr3_nt: TGTGCCAGCAGCCAACCTGGGGCGGGCATGACAGATACGCAGTATTTT
cdr3_aa: CASSQPGAGMTDTQYF

j_call: TRBJ1-4
clone_size: .
d_call: .
cdr3_length: 14
v_call: TRBV12-3/TRBV12-4
cdr3_nt: TGTGCCAGCAGCCGGGGGGGGACTTGGGAAAAACTGTTTTTT
cdr3_aa: CASSRGGTWEKLFF

j_call: TRBJ2-3
clone_size: .
d_call: TRBD2
cdr3_length: 16
v_call: TRBV20-1
cdr3_nt: TGCAGTGCTAGAGCTAGCGGGGGGTTTAGCACAGATACGCAGTATTTT
cdr3_aa: CSARASGGFSTDTQYF

j_call: TRBJ2-3
clone_size: few
d_call: .
cdr3_length: 15
v_call: TRBV20-1
cdr3_nt: TGCAGTGCTCGCATAGTGGACAGAGGATTGGATACGCAGTATTTT
cdr3_aa: CSARIVDRGLDTQYF

j_call: TRBJ1-2
clone_size: .
d_call: .
cdr3_length: 15
v_call: TRBV6-6
cdr3_nt: TGTGCCAGCAGTTACTCTTCAGGCTACGGCTATGGCTACACCTTC
cdr3_aa: CASSYSSGYGYGYTF

j_call: TRBJ2-7
clone_size: .
d_call: .
cdr3_length: 16
v_call: TRBV20-1
cdr3_nt: TGCAGTGCTAGAGATGGAACGGGACGGGGCTCCTACGAGCAGTACTTC
cdr3_aa: CSARDGTGRGSYEQYF

j_call: TRBJ2-3
clone_size: .
d_call: .
cdr3_length: 14
v_call: TRBV5-1
cdr3_nt: TGCGCCAGCAGCGTGGTGGACAGCACAGATACGCAGTATTTT
cdr3_aa: CASSVVDSTDTQYF

j_call: TRBJ1-1
clone_size: .
d_call: .
cdr3_length: 15
v_call: TRBV7-2
cdr3_nt: TGTGCCAGCAGCTTAGATCGGACCATGAACACTGAAGCTTTCTTT
cdr3_aa: CASSLDRTMNTEAFF

j_call: TRBJ2-6
clone_size: .
d_call: .
cdr3_length: 16
v_call: TRBV4-2
cdr3_nt: TGTGCCAGCAGCCAAGAAGACGGAGTCGGGGCCAACGTCCTGACTTTC
cdr3_aa: CASSQEDGVGANVLTF

j_call: TRBJ2-1
clone_size: .
d_call: TRBD2
cdr3_length: 15
v_call: TRBV10-3
cdr3_nt: TGTGCCATCAGTGTGAACGGGGGGGCCCATAATGAGCAGTTCTTC
cdr3_aa: CAISVNGGAHNEQFF

j_call: TRBJ2-4
clone_size: few
d_call: TRBD1
cdr3_length: 16
v_call: TRBV5-1
cdr3_nt: TGCGCCAGCAGCCTGGAGACAGGGTCTGGCAAAAACATTCAGTACTTC
cdr3_aa: CASSLETGSGKNIQYF

j_call: TRBJ2-3
clone_size: few
d_call: .
cdr3_length: 17
v_call: TRBV21-1
cdr3_nt: TGTGCCAGCAGCGTGAGGGAGTTGTGTTCTAGCACAGATACGCAGTATTTT
cdr3_aa: CASSVRELCSSTDTQYF

j_call: TRBJ2-5
clone_size: once
d_call: .
cdr3_length: 12
v_call: TRBV5-1
cdr3_nt: TGCGCCAGCAGCTGGAACAGGAAGGAGCAGTACTTC
cdr3_aa: CASSWNRKEQYF

j_call: TRBJ2-5
clone_size: .
d_call: TRBD2
cdr3_length: 15
v_call: TRBV5-1
cdr3_nt: TGCGCCAACAGCCCTCGACTAGCGGACGTAGAGACCCAGTACTTC
cdr3_aa: CANSPRLADVETQYF

j_call: TRBJ1-6
clone_size: .
d_call: .
cdr3_length: 15
v_call: TRBV7-2
cdr3_nt: TGTGCCAGCAGCTTAGTAGTCAGGGAGAACTCACCCCTCCACTTT
cdr3_aa: CASSLVVRENSPLHF

j_call: TRBJ2-3
clone_size: few
d_call: TRBD1
cdr3_length: 15
v_call: TRBV5-4
cdr3_nt: TGTGCCAGCAGCGGGGACAGGGAAGTCACAGATACGCAGTATTTT
cdr3_aa: CASSGDREVTDTQYF

j_call: TRBJ1-1
clone_size: few
d_call: TRBD1
cdr3_length: 15
v_call: TRBV27
cdr3_nt: TGTGCCAGCAGTAACAGGGGGCTAGGGAACACTGAAGCTTTCTTT
cdr3_aa: CASSNRGLGNTEAFF

j_call: TRBJ2-3
clone_size: .
d_call: .
cdr3_length: 17
v_call: TRBV3-1
cdr3_nt: TGTGCCAGCAGCCAAAGGATCCAGGGGAGTAGTGCAGATACGCAGTATTTT
cdr3_aa: CASSQRIQGSSADTQYF

j_call: TRBJ2-7
clone_size: .
d_call: TRBD1
cdr3_length: 15
v_call: TRBV6-2/TRBV6-3
cdr3_nt: TGTGCCAGCAAACCGACAGGGGGCCTCGTTGATGAGCAGTACTTC
cdr3_aa: CASKPTGGLVDEQYF

j_call: TRBJ2-7
clone_size: .
d_call: TRBD1
cdr3_length: 13
v_call: TRBV10-3
cdr3_nt: TGTGCCATCAGAGTGACAGGGGAGCACGAGCAGTACTTC
cdr3_aa: CAIRVTGEHEQYF

j_call: TRBJ1-2
clone_size: .
d_call: .
cdr3_length: 14
v_call: TRBV7-2
cdr3_nt: TGTGCCAGCAGCTTAGGGGTGGTCCGCTACGGCTACACCTTC
cdr3_aa: CASSLGVVRYGYTF

j_call: TRBJ1-2
clone_size: .
d_call: .
cdr3_length: 14
v_call: TRBV20-1
cdr3_nt: TGCAGTGCTAGACCCGACAAGGATGAGTATGGCTACACCTTC
cdr3_aa: CSARPDKDEYGYTF

j_call: TRBJ1-4
clone_size: many
d_call: TRBD1
cdr3_length: 15
v_call: TRBV12-3/TRBV12-4
cdr3_nt: TGTGCCAGCAGTCGATCGACAGGGGGGTTAGAAAAACTGTTTTTT
cdr3_aa: CASSRSTGGLEKLFF

j_call: TRBJ1-4
clone_size: few
d_call: .
cdr3_length: 14
v_call: TRBV20-1
cdr3_nt: TGCAGTGCTAGAGGAGAGGGCCGAGAGGTAAAACTGTTTTTT
cdr3_aa: CSARGEGREVKLFF

j_call: TRBJ2-3
clone_size: .
d_call: .
cdr3_length: 15
v_call: TRBV2
cdr3_nt: TGTGCCAGCAGTGAAGTAGGGGGGGCGGGAGATACGCAGTATTTT
cdr3_aa: CASSEVGGAGDTQYF

j_call: TRBJ1-2
clone_size: few
d_call: TRBD1
cdr3_length: 15
v_call: TRBV18
cdr3_nt: TGTGCCAGCTCACCAACAGGGGGCTCGAACTATGGCTACACCTTC
cdr3_aa: CASSPTGGSNYGYTF

j_call: TRBJ1-2
clone_size: .
d_call: .
cdr3_length: 15
v_call: TRBV7-2
cdr3_nt: TGTGCCAGCAGCTTAGTCGGGGGCCCGTCCTATGGCTACACCTTC
cdr3_aa: CASSLVGGPSYGYTF

j_call: TRBJ2-4
clone_size: few
d_call: .
cdr3_length: 14
v_call: TRBV6-5
cdr3_nt: TGTGCCAGCAGCCCCCAAGAAAACAAAAACATTCAGTACTTC
cdr3_aa: CASSPQENKNIQYF

j_call: TRBJ1-6
clone_size: few
d_call: TRBD1
cdr3_length: 14
v_call: TRBV20-1
cdr3_nt: TGCAGTGCGAGGAGTGGGACAGAAAATTCACCCCTCCACTTT
cdr3_aa: CSARSGTENSPLHF

j_call: TRBJ2-1
clone_size: few
d_call: .
cdr3_length: 14
v_call: TRBV20-1
cdr3_nt: TGCAGTGCCCGATGGGGGGGGCCTAACAATGAGCAGTTCTTC
cdr3_aa: CSARWGGPNNEQFF

j_call: TRBJ2-7
clone_size: .
d_call: .
cdr3_length: 12
v_call: TRBV5-6
cdr3_nt: TGTGCCAGCAGCTTCGGACTCTGGGAGCAGTACTTC
cdr3_aa: CASSFGLWEQYF

j_call: TRBJ2-7
clone_size: .
d_call: .
cdr3_length: 12
v_call: TRBV11-2
cdr3_nt: TGTGCCAGCAGCTCCCTTGACTACGAGCAGTACTTC
cdr3_aa: CASSSLDYEQYF

j_call: TRBJ1-5
clone_size: .
d_call: .
cdr3_length: 15
v_call: TRBV21-1
cdr3_nt: TGTGCCAGCAGCCCTGAGAGTGAGGGGGCTCAGCCCCAGCATTTT
cdr3_aa: CASSPESEGAQPQHF

j_call: TRBJ2-1
clone_size: .
d_call: TRBD2
cdr3_length: 12
v_call: TRBV11-2
cdr3_nt: TGTGCCAGCAGCCTGACTAGCCGTGAGCAGTTCTTC
cdr3_aa: CASSLTSREQFF

j_call: TRBJ1-5
clone_size: .
d_call: .
cdr3_length: 14
v_call: TRBV20-1
cdr3_nt: TGCAGTGCTAGCACCATACAGGGAAACCAGCCCCAGCATTTT
cdr3_aa: CSASTIQGNQPQHF

j_call: TRBJ1-4
clone_size: few
d_call: .
cdr3_length: 16
v_call: TRBV12-3/TRBV12-4
cdr3_nt: TGTGCCAGCAGTTTAGTTCAAGGAGTGTACGGTGAAAAACTGTTTTTT
cdr3_aa: CASSLVQGVYGEKLFF

j_call: TRBJ2-6
clone_size: .
d_call: .
cdr3_length: 17
v_call: TRBV3-1
cdr3_nt: TGTGCCAGCAGCCCAGGACCTGGAGGCACTGGGGCCAACGTCCTGACTTTC
cdr3_aa: CASSPGPGGTGANVLTF

j_call: TRBJ1-4
clone_size: once
d_call: .
cdr3_length: 14
v_call: TRBV7-2
cdr3_nt: TGTGCCAGCAGCTTAATTGGCGTGGGAGAAAAACTGTTTTTT
cdr3_aa: CASSLIGVGEKLFF

j_call: TRBJ2-7
clone_size: .
d_call: .
cdr3_length: 15
v_call: TRBV12-3/TRBV12-4
cdr3_nt: TGTGCCAGCAGTTTTGAGGACCGAAGCTCCTACGAGCAGTACTTC
cdr3_aa: CASSFEDRSSYEQYF

j_call: TRBJ1-2
clone_size: .
d_call: .
cdr3_length: 14
v_call: TRBV19
cdr3_nt: TGTGCCAGTAAGGACCTTGGGTCCAACTATGGCTACACCTTC
cdr3_aa: CASKDLGSNYGYTF

j_call: TRBJ1-1
clone_size: .
d_call: .
cdr3_length: 13
v_call: TRBV20-1
cdr3_nt: TGCGGTGCTCAGGCCCTGAGAAGCACTGAAGCTTTCTTT
cdr3_aa: CGAQALRSTEAFF

j_call: TRBJ1-1
clone_size: .
d_call: TRBD1
cdr3_length: 12
v_call: TRBV4-1
cdr3_nt: TGCGCCAACAGTGGACAGGGGATTAAAGCTTTCTTT
cdr3_aa: CANSGQGIKAFF

j_call: TRBJ2-3
clone_size: .
d_call: TRBD2
cdr3_length: 18
v_call: TRBV7-9
cdr3_nt: TGTGCCAGCAGCTCCATCGGACTAGCGGGGGGGTATAGAGATACGCAGTATTTT
cdr3_aa: CASSSIGLAGGYRDTQYF

j_call: TRBJ2-3
clone_size: .
d_call: TRBD2
cdr3_length: 16
v_call: TRBV7-2
cdr3_nt: TGTTCCAGCAGCCCCCGACTAGCGGGTCCCACAGATACGCAGTATTTT
cdr3_aa: CSSSPRLAGPTDTQYF